Below, 27 T cell receptor beta chains from the same sample are listed, as sequenced in a study of cytomegalovirus exposure and HLA in healthy donors (dated by TCRdb to 2015 to 2018). Receptors were amplified or captured by the immunoSEQ multiplex PCR assay. A mixture of 60 forward primers for TCR Vbeta segments and 13 reverse primers for TCR Jbeta segments was used in the multiplex PCR. Entries here come from immuneACCESS through TCRdb and include only in-frame sequences with V and J called. Some clones fail to appear in such tables; in the studies checked, an unresolved V gene covers under half of the shortfall, and the cause of the remainder is unknown. The sample profile shows some 130,000 clones; around 80% of them were found once. Approximately 4.3% of the sample is held by the ten biggest clonotypes. The sequencing input was PBMCs. These receptors came from a man aged 25 to 40 in good health.

The V call is TRBV15, the J call TRBJ2-1; 7 nucleotides match TRBD1. Per germline, CDR1 LNHNV and CDR2 YYDKDF (reference sequence). V trimming: 5 bases; J trimming: 8 bases; junction bases outside the gene matches: 9. The CDR3 runs to 14 residues. The DNA for the CDR3 is TGTGCCACCAGCGCCAACAGGGGACGGGATGAGCAGTTCTTC. It codes for CATSANRGRDEQFF.

The V and J genes are TRBV19 and TRBJ2-1; TRBD2 matches 10 bases. The germline V gene encodes CDR1 LNHDA and CDR2 SQIVND (reference sequence). V trimming: 3 bases; J trimming: 7 bases; junction bases outside the gene matches: 6. The CDR3 is made up of 15 amino acids. DNA of the CDR3: TGTGCCAGTAGTATGGGTACTAGCGGGAATAATGAGCAGTTCTTC. Translated, it gives CASSMGTSGNNEQFF.

J is TRBJ2-7 and V is TRBV5-6; weak D call: TRBD1 (5 bases). The CDR3 spans 11 residues. V was cut by 4 bases and J by 4 bases, with 6 bases left in between. The V gene's germline CDR1 is SGHDT and CDR2 YYEEEE. The CDR3 region is CASSGHYEQYF. CDR3 nucleotides: TGTGCCAGCAGCGGACATTACGAGCAGTACTTC.

This sequence joins TRBV27 and TRBJ1-2, with D unresolved. This CDR3 region has 13 residues. Germline loops: CDR1 MNHEY, CDR2 SMNVEV (reference sequence). V lost 6 bases and J lost 4, with 12 bases in between. The CDR3: CASRDPGVYGYTF. CDR3 sequence (DNA): TGTGCCAGCAGAGATCCGGGTGTCTATGGCTACACCTTC.

The chain employs TRBV7-9 and TRBJ2-4; 7 bases map to TRBD1. The CDR3 is 16 amino acids. V was clipped by 5 bases and J by 1 base; unmatched bases: 8. Germline V lookup: CDR1 SEHNR, CDR2 FQNEAQ (reference sequence). CDR3 in amino acids: CASSTGAGLAKNIQYF. The DNA for the CDR3 is TGTGCCAGCAGCACAGGGGCTGGGTTGGCCAAAAACATTCAGTACTTC.

The rearrangement links TRBV5-1 to TRBJ1-2, with 7 bases that match TRBD1. The CDR3 is 14 amino acids. CDR1 and CDR2 from the germline V gene are SGHRS and YFSETQ. J was trimmed by 7 bases and V by 0 bases; bases with no gene match: 6. This CDR3 reads CASSLVEGAPGYTF. In nucleotides, the CDR3 is TGCGCCAGCAGCTTGGTGGAGGGGGCGCCTGGCTACACCTTC.

The chain carries TRBV19 and TRBJ2-7; no reliable D call. The V end was cut by 6 bases, the J end by 0 bases, with 9 bases between. The CDR3 sequence is 13 residues long. The germline V gene encodes CDR1 LNHDA and CDR2 SQIVND (reference sequence). Here the CDR3 reads CASSQASSYEQYF. In DNA, the CDR3 is TGTGCCAGTAGCCAGGCCAGCTCCTACGAGCAGTACTTC.

This clone was detected only once. V and J are TRBV28 and TRBJ2-7; TRBD2 is a possible D gene (6 bases). Trimming pared 6 bases from V and 0 bases from J, leaving 12 bases between. The CDR3 contains 14 residues. Germline values: CDR1 MDHEN, CDR2 SYDVKM. CDR3 bases: TGTGCCAGCAGGGGGGGTGGGGCCTCCTACGAGCAGTACTTC. Protein product: CASRGGGASYEQYF.

The J gene is TRBJ2-7, the V gene TRBV19, with 8 bases aligning to TRBD1. Germline assignment: CDR1 LNHDA and CDR2 SQIVND (reference sequence). The CDR3 runs 14 residues. With V trimmed by 5 bases and J by 3 bases, 6 bases remained unmatched. In nucleotides, the CDR3 is TGTGCCAGTAGTGTCACAGGGGGAAGCTACGAGCAGTACTTC. Amino acids: CASSVTGGSYEQYF.

The V gene is TRBV2, the J gene TRBJ2-2; 8 positions match TRBD1. Germline CDR1 SNHLY, CDR2 FYNNEI. V was clipped by 8 bases and J by 0 bases; unmatched bases: 11. The CDR3 sequence is 17 residues long. The CDR3 spells CASWRGTGTSNTGELFF. CDR3 in DNA: TGTGCCAGCTGGAGGGGGACAGGAACATCGAACACCGGGGAGCTGTTTTTT. The whole variable domain, filled in from reference TRBV2 and TRBJ2-2, reads EPEVTQTPSHQVTQMGQEVILRCVPISNHLYFYWYRQILGQKVEFLVSFYNNEISEKSEIFDDQFSVERPDGSNFTLKIRSTKLEDSAMYFCASWRGTGTSNTGELFFGEGSRLTVL.

This chain connects TRBV7-2 to TRBJ2-7; D might be TRBD1 (5 bases). CDR3 length: 14 amino acids. Trimming left V 4 bases short and J 2 bases short, with 12 bases between. CDR1 is SGHTA, CDR2 FQGNSA, per germline. The chain's CDR3 is CASSSWAGTYEQYF. The CDR3 coding sequence is TGTGCCAGCAGCTCCTGGGCAGGGACCTACGAGCAGTACTTC. The entire variable domain, with the rest obtained from reference TRBV7-2 and TRBJ2-7, is as follows: GAGVSQSPSNKVTEKGKDVELRCDPISGHTALYWYRQSLGQGLEFLIYFQGNSAPDKSGLPSDRFSAERTGGSVSTLTIQRTQQEDSAVYLCASSSWAGTYEQYFGPGTRLTVT.

The rearrangement uses TRBV5-1 and TRBJ1-2; D unclear. The CDR3 is 13 residues long. Germline V lookup: CDR1 SGHRS, CDR2 YFSETQ. V was cut by 0 bases and J by 3 bases, with 6 bases left in between. CDR3 residues: CASSLGRDYGYTF. CDR3 bases: TGCGCCAGCAGCTTGGGACGGGACTATGGCTACACCTTC.

The CDR3 loop is CASRRGGRDYGYTF. The CDR3 nucleotides read TGTGCCAGCAGGCGGGGGGGCAGAGATTATGGCTACACCTTC. The chain has TRBV11-2 and TRBJ1-2; a weak D match, TRBD1 (6 bases). The CDR3 spans 14 residues. Germline V gives CDR1 SGHAT, CDR2 FQNNGV. Trimming stripped 6 bases from V and 5 bases from J, with 16 bases between.

J is TRBJ1-1 and V is TRBV19; D is possibly TRBD1 (5 bases). This CDR3 comprises 14 residues. Trimming shortened V by 4 bases and J by 1 base, and 10 bases separated the two germline ends. Germline V gene sequence: CDR1 LNHDA, CDR2 SQIVND (reference sequence). The CDR3 spells CASSKGRGNTEAFF. The CDR3 region has the DNA TGTGCCAGTAGTAAGGGAAGGGGGAACACTGAAGCTTTCTTT.

The V call is TRBV15, the J call TRBJ1-2; 7 bases agree with TRBD1. Trimming cost V 1 base and J 6 bases; bases outside gene matches: 8. Germline values: CDR1 LNHNV, CDR2 YYDKDF (reference sequence). CDR3 length: 15 amino acids. The CDR3 is CATSRVYGDSDGYTF. DNA of the CDR3: TGTGCCACCAGCAGAGTGTATGGGGACAGCGATGGCTACACCTTC.

The chain is built from TRBV6-5 and TRBJ2-7; D is possibly TRBD2 (6 bases). Germline assignment: CDR1 MNHEY and CDR2 SVGAGI. This CDR3 has 15 residues. V dropped 10 bases and J dropped 0 bases, with 19 bases sitting between them. The CDR3 DNA follows: TGTGCCACCCGGAGCACATCCGGGAGCTCCTACGAGCAGTACTTC. It is translated as CATRSTSGSSYEQYF.

The chain employs TRBV7-9 and TRBJ2-5; D unclear. The V end was cut by 5 bases, the J end by 1 base, with 2 bases between. The CDR3 consists of 11 residues. Germline V CDR1 and CDR2: SEHNR, FQNEAQ (reference sequence). The CDR3 bases are TGTGCCAGCAGCCTCCAAGAGACCCAGTACTTC. Its translation: CASSLQETQYF.

V is TRBV2 and J is TRBJ2-1, with 13 bases that match TRBD2. Per germline, CDR1 SNHLY and CDR2 FYNNEI. The length of the CDR3 is 16 residues. J lost 4 bases, V lost 4 bases, and 4 bases had no gene match. The CDR3 is CASSARTSGSYNEQFF. The CDR3 DNA follows: TGTGCCAGCAGTGCGCGGACTAGCGGGAGTTACAATGAGCAGTTCTTC. Variable domain in full (rest from reference TRBV2 and TRBJ2-1): EPEVTQTPSHQVTQMGQEVILRCVPISNHLYFYWYRQILGQKVEFLVSFYNNEISEKSEIFDDQFSVERPDGSNFTLKIRSTKLEDSAMYFCASSARTSGSYNEQFFGPGTRLTVL.

The chain uses TRBV5-6 and TRBJ2-7; no firm D call. Germline V gives CDR1 SGHDT, CDR2 YYEEEE. With 0 bases removed from V and 1 base from J, the gap between germline ends came to 2 bases. The CDR3 extends over 12 amino acids. Here the CDR3 reads CASSLASYEQYF. The CDR3, as DNA: TGTGCCAGCAGCTTGGCTTCCTACGAGCAGTACTTC.

The rearrangement uses TRBV9 and TRBJ2-1; 14 bases map to TRBD2. CDR1 is SGDLS and CDR2 is YYNGEE in the germline V gene. This CDR3 is 24 amino acids long. The junction had 20 bases not matched to a gene; V was cut back by 0 bases and J by 0 bases. CDR3 region: CASSVVGLGGSGTSGSYSYNEQFF. The CDR3 DNA is TGTGCCAGCAGCGTAGTGGGATTGGGGGGGTCCGGGACTAGCGGGAGTTACTCCTACAATGAGCAGTTCTTC.

The chain employs TRBV29-1 and TRBJ1-1; the D gene is possibly TRBD1 (6 bases). This CDR3 is 12 amino acids long. Trimming stripped 8 bases from V and 1 base from J, with 11 bases between. Germline CDR1 reads SQVTM; CDR2 reads ANQGSEA. The DNA for the CDR3 is TGCAGCCTAACGGACAGGAACACTGAAGCTTTCTTT. Translating it yields CSLTDRNTEAFF.

The chain has TRBV10-1 and TRBJ2-1, with D uncertain. CDR1 is WNHNN and CDR2 is SYGVQD in the germline V gene (reference sequence). The length of the CDR3 is 13 residues. The V gene lost 7 bases and the J gene lost 8 bases, with 15 bases spanning the gap. The DNA for the CDR3 is TGCGCCAGCATCTATTCCGAAGATCATGAGCAGTTCTTC. Its protein is CASIYSEDHEQFF.

A note on this clone: One junction end does not reproduce the germline sequence, and a read error may be involved. The chain is built from TRBV7-9 and TRBJ1-1; TRBD1 matches at 11 bases. This CDR3 comprises 15 residues. Germline lookup yields CDR1 SEHNR and CDR2 FQNEAQ (reference sequence). CDR3 residues: CSSSLGQGVVAEAFF. In DNA form, the CDR3 reads TGTTCCAGCAGCTTGGGACAGGGGGTTGTCGCTGAAGCTTTCTTT.

This chain links TRBV11-3 with TRBJ2-5, with TRBD2 identical over 9 bases. The CDR3 contains 16 residues. Germline CDR1 SGHNT, CDR2 YENEEA. V shed 3 bases, J shed 4 bases, and the junction held 9 bases outside the gene matches. The CDR3 loop reads CASSLGSGRFGETQYF. CDR3 sequence (DNA): TGTGCCAGCAGCTTGGGAAGCGGGAGGTTTGGAGAGACCCAGTACTTC.

The chain joins TRBV5-6 to TRBJ2-1, with 10 bases identical to TRBD2. The germline CDR1 and CDR2 sequences are SGHDT and YYEEEE. The CDR3 totals 14 residues. Trimming cost V 6 bases and J 7 bases; bases outside gene matches: 7. This CDR3 is CASNIAGGRNEQFF. DNA of the CDR3: TGTGCCAGCAACATAGCGGGAGGTCGGAATGAGCAGTTCTTC.

V is TRBV27 and J is TRBJ1-2, with TRBD1 as a possible D gene (5 bases). The CDR3 contains 14 residues. With 0 bases removed from V and 4 bases from J, the gap between germline ends came to 9 bases. The germline V gene encodes CDR1 MNHEY and CDR2 SMNVEV (reference sequence). For the CDR3, the DNA is TGTGCCAGCAGTTTATCCCCCGACAGCTATGGCTACACCTTC. Translating gives CASSLSPDSYGYTF.

The chain joins TRBV5-1 to TRBJ2-1; 14 bases map to TRBD2. Germline V CDR1 and CDR2: SGHRS, YFSETQ. V trimming: 4 bases; J trimming: 8 bases; junction bases outside the gene matches: 14. There are 18 residues in the CDR3. CDR3 loop: CASSPKRGLAGARDEQFF. CDR3 nucleotide sequence: TGCGCCAGCAGCCCCAAGCGGGGACTAGCGGGAGCACGGGATGAGCAGTTCTTC.